This is a list of T cell receptor beta chains from one sample in a study of human T cells and chemical hapten exposure. MiXCR was run by TCRdb on the RACE reads, yielding one entry per CDR3 protein. The sample lists roughly 38,000 distinct CDR3 sequences; around 3.8% were seen once. This specimen was whole blood, taken in connection with sensitization to the hapten diphenylcyclopropenone (DPC). The receptor source for this set is a man aged 50 or older with alopecia areata. Some clones in this sample may be carry-over from other donors' samples. The CDR3 runs from the conserved cysteine through the conserved F or W. Each record gives: clone size, D gene, J gene, V gene, CDR3 protein, CDR3 DNA. The D gene is left open where the match is weak. The listing skips clone size in some rows; elsewhere it reads once, few, many or a size class.

abundance: many
d_gene: -
j_gene: TRBJ2-5
v_gene: TRBV12-3/TRBV12-4
CDR3aa: CASSNEGEPQYF
CDR3nt: TGTGCCAGCAGTAATGAGGGAGAGCCCCAGTACTTC

abundance: many
d_gene: TRBD2
j_gene: TRBJ2-3
v_gene: TRBV6-6
CDR3aa: CASRASAGGGADTQYF
CDR3nt: TGTGCCAGCAGGGCCTCAGCGGGAGGGGGGGCAGATACGCAGTATTTT

abundance: many
d_gene: TRBD1
j_gene: TRBJ2-3
v_gene: TRBV20-1
CDR3aa: CSASPTGNSDTQYF
CDR3nt: TGCAGTGCAAGCCCGACAGGGAACTCAGATACGCAGTATTTT

abundance: many
d_gene: -
j_gene: TRBJ1-1
v_gene: TRBV27
CDR3aa: CASSLFRNTEAFF
CDR3nt: TGTGCCAGCAGTTTATTCCGGAACACTGAAGCTTTCTTT

abundance: many
d_gene: -
j_gene: TRBJ1-2
v_gene: TRBV7-8
CDR3aa: CASSLDRTTNYGYTF
CDR3nt: TGTGCCAGCAGCTTAGACAGGACGACTAACTATGGCTACACCTTC

abundance: many
d_gene: -
j_gene: TRBJ1-5
v_gene: TRBV12-3/TRBV12-4
CDR3aa: CASSLYQGLRGGSNQPQHF
CDR3nt: TGTGCCAGCAGTTTATATCAGGGGCTTAGAGGAGGTAGCAATCAGCCCCAGCATTTT

abundance: -
d_gene: -
j_gene: TRBJ2-3
v_gene: TRBV6-5
CDR3aa: CASSWQKGDTQYF
CDR3nt: TGTGCCAGCAGTTGGCAGAAGGGAGATACGCAGTATTTT

abundance: many
d_gene: TRBD2
j_gene: TRBJ2-5
v_gene: TRBV24-1
CDR3aa: CATSPLAGGNQETQYF
CDR3nt: TGTGCCACCAGCCCCCTAGCGGGAGGGAACCAAGAGACCCAGTACTTC

abundance: many
d_gene: -
j_gene: TRBJ2-5
v_gene: TRBV10-3
CDR3aa: CATMTGAQETQYF
CDR3nt: TGTGCCACTATGACAGGCGCCCAAGAGACCCAGTACTTC

abundance: many
d_gene: TRBD1
j_gene: TRBJ2-3
v_gene: TRBV5-1
CDR3aa: CASSLGDSTDTQYF
CDR3nt: TGCGCCAGCAGCTTGGGGGACAGTACAGATACGCAGTATTTT

abundance: many
d_gene: -
j_gene: TRBJ2-7
v_gene: TRBV20-1
CDR3aa: CSARKGTYEQYF
CDR3nt: TGCAGTGCTAGAAAGGGGACCTACGAGCAGTACTTC

abundance: few
d_gene: -
j_gene: TRBJ1-1
v_gene: TRBV30
CDR3aa: CVWSHNGYTEAFF
CDR3nt: TGTGTCTGGAGCCATAATGGGTACACTGAAGCTTTCTTT

abundance: -
d_gene: TRBD2
j_gene: TRBJ2-7
v_gene: TRBV19
CDR3aa: CASSIQRGTYEQYF
CDR3nt: TGTGCCAGTAGTATACAGCGGGGGACCTACGAGCAGTACTTC

abundance: many
d_gene: -
j_gene: TRBJ1-6
v_gene: TRBV12-3/TRBV12-4
CDR3aa: CASSSVNSPLHF
CDR3nt: TGTGCCAGCAGTTCCGTCAATTCACCCCTCCACTTT

abundance: many
d_gene: TRBD2
j_gene: TRBJ2-5
v_gene: TRBV5-1
CDR3aa: CASSAGTSGNQETQYF
CDR3nt: TGCGCCAGCAGCGCAGGGACTAGCGGGAACCAAGAGACCCAGTACTTC

abundance: many
d_gene: TRBD2
j_gene: TRBJ2-7
v_gene: TRBV12-3/TRBV12-4
CDR3aa: CASSFAGGPNEQYF
CDR3nt: TGTGCCAGCAGTTTTGCGGGAGGGCCCAACGAGCAGTACTTC

abundance: -
d_gene: TRBD1
j_gene: TRBJ1-2
v_gene: TRBV3-1
CDR3aa: CASSQVPDRGYGYTF
CDR3nt: TGTGCCAGCAGCCAAGTGCCGGACAGGGGCTATGGCTACACCTTC

abundance: many
d_gene: -
j_gene: TRBJ1-4
v_gene: TRBV12-3/TRBV12-4
CDR3aa: CASRPSRSSNEKLFF
CDR3nt: TGTGCCAGCAGACCCTCGCGGTCCTCTAATGAAAAACTGTTTTTT

abundance: many
d_gene: -
j_gene: TRBJ1-1
v_gene: TRBV4-1
CDR3aa: CASSQVPRTGGNTEAFF
CDR3nt: TGCGCCAGCAGCCAAGTTCCCCGGACGGGAGGGAACACTGAAGCTTTCTTT

abundance: -
d_gene: -
j_gene: TRBJ1-1
v_gene: TRBV7-9
CDR3aa: CASSLMGERTFF
CDR3nt: TGTGCCAGCAGCTTAATGGGGGAGAGGACTTTCTTT

abundance: many
d_gene: -
j_gene: TRBJ2-7
v_gene: TRBV24-1
CDR3aa: CATSVLPGPLGSYEQYF
CDR3nt: TGTGCCACCAGTGTCCTACCGGGACCCCTGGGGTCCTACGAGCAGTACTTC

abundance: -
d_gene: -
j_gene: TRBJ2-3
v_gene: TRBV7-2
CDR3aa: CASSLAGLPTQYF
CDR3nt: TGTGCCAGCAGCTTAGCGGGACTCCCAACGCAGTATTTT

abundance: many
d_gene: TRBD1
j_gene: TRBJ2-3
v_gene: TRBV27
CDR3aa: CASSKAGTVSTDTQYF
CDR3nt: TGTGCCAGCAGCAAAGCCGGGACAGTCTCCACAGATACGCAGTATTTT

abundance: many
d_gene: TRBD2
j_gene: TRBJ2-7
v_gene: TRBV20-1
CDR3aa: CSARRTSGSVLSYEQYF
CDR3nt: TGCAGTGCTAGACGAACTAGCGGGTCGGTCCTCTCCTACGAGCAGTACTTC

abundance: many
d_gene: -
j_gene: TRBJ1-5
v_gene: TRBV6-2/TRBV6-3
CDR3aa: CASSYTRGRGQPQHF
CDR3nt: TGTGCCAGCAGTTACACCCGGGGCAGGGGTCAGCCCCAGCATTTT

abundance: many
d_gene: -
j_gene: TRBJ1-1
v_gene: TRBV27
CDR3aa: CASSLVGGKAFF
CDR3nt: TGTGCCAGCAGTTTGGTGGGGGGAAAAGCTTTCTTT

abundance: many
d_gene: TRBD1
j_gene: TRBJ1-4
v_gene: TRBV29-1
CDR3aa: CSVEERVTGNEKLFF
CDR3nt: TGCAGCGTTGAAGAAAGGGTGACAGGGAACGAAAAACTGTTTTTT

abundance: many
d_gene: TRBD1
j_gene: TRBJ2-1
v_gene: TRBV20-1
CDR3aa: CSARGQGSSYNEQFF
CDR3nt: TGCAGTGCTAGAGGACAGGGGAGCTCCTACAATGAGCAGTTCTTC

abundance: many
d_gene: -
j_gene: TRBJ1-1
v_gene: TRBV29-1
CDR3aa: CSVSVGRFTEAFF
CDR3nt: TGCAGCGTATCAGTTGGGCGCTTCACTGAAGCTTTCTTT

abundance: many
d_gene: -
j_gene: TRBJ1-2
v_gene: TRBV12-3/TRBV12-4
CDR3aa: CASSRGWDYGYTF
CDR3nt: TGTGCCAGCAGTCGGGGCTGGGACTATGGCTACACCTTC

abundance: many
d_gene: -
j_gene: TRBJ2-3
v_gene: TRBV7-2
CDR3aa: CASSATTDTQYF
CDR3nt: TGTGCCAGCAGCGCTACTACAGATACGCAGTATTTT

abundance: many
d_gene: -
j_gene: TRBJ1-6
v_gene: TRBV6-5
CDR3aa: CASSQTRANSPLHF
CDR3nt: TGTGCCAGCAGTCAGACTCGGGCTAATTCACCCCTCCACTTT

abundance: many
d_gene: -
j_gene: TRBJ2-1
v_gene: TRBV7-2
CDR3aa: CASSRRNEQFF
CDR3nt: TGTGCCAGCAGCCGTCGAAATGAGCAGTTCTTC

abundance: many
d_gene: -
j_gene: TRBJ1-6
v_gene: TRBV4-1
CDR3aa: CASSKQLPGPTNSYNSPLHF
CDR3nt: TGCGCCAGCAGCAAACAACTGCCGGGCCCAACTAACTCCTATAATTCACCCCTCCACTTT

abundance: few
d_gene: -
j_gene: TRBJ2-3
v_gene: TRBV12-3/TRBV12-4
CDR3aa: CASSFQATASTDTQYF
CDR3nt: TGTGCCAGCAGTTTTCAGGCCACCGCTAGCACAGATACGCAGTATTTT

abundance: many
d_gene: TRBD1
j_gene: TRBJ2-2
v_gene: TRBV30
CDR3aa: CAWTRQGTAGELFF
CDR3nt: TGTGCCTGGACCAGACAGGGTACAGCCGGGGAGCTGTTTTTT

abundance: many
d_gene: -
j_gene: TRBJ2-7
v_gene: TRBV29-1
CDR3aa: CSVSTVDEQYF
CDR3nt: TGCAGCGTTTCGACGGTTGACGAGCAGTACTTC

abundance: many
d_gene: -
j_gene: TRBJ2-1
v_gene: TRBV5-4
CDR3aa: CASNPQGPYNEQFF
CDR3nt: TGTGCCAGCAATCCTCAGGGACCCTACAATGAGCAGTTCTTC

abundance: many
d_gene: TRBD1
j_gene: TRBJ1-1
v_gene: TRBV5-4
CDR3aa: CASSLMGQDPEAFF
CDR3nt: TGTGCCAGCAGCTTGATGGGACAGGACCCTGAAGCTTTCTTT

abundance: many
d_gene: -
j_gene: TRBJ2-1
v_gene: TRBV29-1
CDR3aa: CSVVGGPGHHEQFF
CDR3nt: TGCAGCGTTGTAGGGGGACCGGGTCACCATGAGCAGTTCTTC

abundance: many
d_gene: TRBD1
j_gene: TRBJ1-1
v_gene: TRBV12-3/TRBV12-4
CDR3aa: CASSSGTGGGTEAFF
CDR3nt: TGTGCCAGCAGCTCCGGGACAGGGGGAGGGACTGAAGCTTTCTTT

abundance: -
d_gene: -
j_gene: TRBJ1-3
v_gene: TRBV7-2
CDR3aa: CASSLWPGTGNTIYF
CDR3nt: TGTGCCAGCAGCTTGTGGCCAGGGACTGGAAACACCATATATTTT